Below are 16 T cell receptor beta chains sequenced from a single sample in a study of Ad26.COV2.S vaccination and SARS-CoV-2 variants. The data were produced by immunoSEQ multiplex PCR, yet TCRdb's version contains in-frame clones alone and is incomplete. The sample lists around 370,000 clones; around 92% were seen once. Sequences were derived from peripheral blood, sampled after recovery from COVID-19. These receptors all stem from a human donor who had recovered from COVID-19.

The chain employs TRBV3-1 (or the pseudogene TRBV3-2) and TRBJ2-1, with TRBD1 identical over 10 bases. The CDR3 spans 15 residues. Trimming at V came to 2 bases and at J to 10 bases, leaving 8 bases not matched to a gene. Germline V CDR1 and CDR2: LGHDT, YNNKEL (reference sequence). The CDR3 is CASSQRGTGVGEQFF. Here the CDR3 DNA reads TGTGCCAGCAGCCAACGCGGGACAGGGGTCGGGGAGCAGTTCTTC.

This sequence joins TRBV5-8 and TRBJ1-2, with TRBD1 matching over 7 bases. Germline V gives CDR1 SGHTS, CDR2 YDEGEE. The junction had 12 bases not matched to a gene; V was cut back by 4 bases and J by 6 bases. CDR3 length: 15 amino acids. The CDR3 reads CASSPFTGAPNGYTF. In nucleotides, the CDR3 is TGTGCCAGCAGCCCATTCACAGGGGCCCCCAATGGCTACACCTTC.

The rearrangement links TRBV9 to TRBJ1-5; D gene unclear. V lost 0 bases and J lost 6, with 7 bases in between. The CDR3 has 13 residues. The germline V gene encodes CDR1 SGDLS and CDR2 YYNGEE. The CDR3 sequence: CASSVGVTQPQHF. CDR3 nucleotide sequence: TGTGCCAGCAGCGTAGGGGTGACTCAGCCCCAGCATTTT.

This chain uses TRBV10-1 with TRBJ2-3, with D perhaps TRBD1 (5 bases). V lost 5 bases to trimming and J lost 6 bases, with 18 bases between them. CDR3 length: 15 amino acids. Germline assignment: CDR1 WNHNN and CDR2 SYGVQD (reference sequence). In nucleotides, the CDR3 is TGCGCCAGCAGTTGGGGCACCACAACTTCGGATACGCAGTATTTT. This codes for CASSWGTTTSDTQYF.

The chain recombines TRBV5-8 with TRBJ1-5; 8 bases align to TRBD1. Germline V CDR1 and CDR2: SGHTS, YDEGEE. This CDR3 has 14 amino acids. The ends lost 4 bases at V and 7 bases at J; junction bases unmatched: 7. The CDR3 protein is CASSLRTGPQPQHF. The CDR3 nucleotides are TGTGCCAGCAGCCTCAGGACAGGGCCCCAGCCCCAGCATTTT.

The chain uses TRBV14 and TRBJ2-3; D not resolved. Germline CDR1 reads SGHDN; CDR2 reads FVKESK. This CDR3 spans 15 amino acids. Trimming cost V 0 bases and J 2 bases, with 9 bases left between them. The CDR3 loop reads CASSQDRYNTDTQYF. DNA for the CDR3: TGTGCCAGCAGCCAAGATAGGTACAACACAGATACGCAGTATTTT.

The V gene is TRBV19, the J gene TRBJ1-1, with D unclear. From germline, CDR1 is LNHDA and CDR2 SQIVND (reference sequence). V gave up 4 bases and J gave up 3 bases, with 15 bases separating them. The CDR3 extends over 15 amino acids. In DNA form, the CDR3 reads TGTGCCAGTAGTAGGACGAGGACGATCGACACTGAAGCTTTCTTT. Translation: CASSRTRTIDTEAFF.

The V gene is TRBV18, the J gene TRBJ1-4, with TRBD1 matching over 10 bases. Germline V lookup: CDR1 KGHSH, CDR2 LQKENI. J was trimmed by 5 bases and V by 3 bases; bases with no gene match: 3. CDR3 length: 15 amino acids. The CDR3 nucleotides read TGTGCCAGCTCACCTTCGGGACAGGGGAATGAAAAACTGTTTTTT. Translation gives CASSPSGQGNEKLFF.

V gene TRBV7-9 combines with J gene TRBJ1-4; 7 nucleotides line up with TRBD1. This CDR3 has 14 amino acids. Germline CDR1 and CDR2: SEHNR and FQNEAQ (reference sequence). V shed 4 bases and J 8 bases; nucleotides not matched to a gene: 7. The CDR3 is CASSSRQGGEKLFF. CDR3 bases: TGTGCCAGCAGCTCTAGACAGGGCGGGGAAAAACTGTTTTTT. Full variable domain (outside the CDR3, taken from reference TRBV7-9 and TRBJ1-4): DTGVSQNPRHKITKRGQNVTFRCDPISEHNRLYWYRQTLGQGPEFLTYFQNEAQLEKSRLLSDRFSAERPKGSFSTLEIQRTEQGDSAMYLCASSSRQGGEKLFFGSGTQLSVL.

The genes are TRBV27 and TRBJ2-3, with D unclear. The CDR3 spans 14 residues. CDR1 is MNHEY, CDR2 SMNVEV, per germline (reference sequence). Trimming pared 5 bases from V and 3 bases from J, leaving 12 bases between. CDR3 DNA sequence: TGTGCCAGCAGTATTTACCCCATGACAGATACGCAGTATTTT. It specifies CASSIYPMTDTQYF.

This clone was observed once. This chain uses TRBV6-6 with TRBJ2-7; D gene ambiguous. The CDR3 consists of 13 residues. V was clipped by 8 bases and J by 2 bases, with 13 bases between them. The germline gives CDR1 MNHNY, CDR2 SVGAGI (reference sequence). The CDR3 sequence: CASGKGPTYEQYF. The CDR3 DNA is TGTGCCAGCGGTAAAGGGCCCACCTACGAGCAGTACTTC.

The chain joins TRBV7-8 to TRBJ1-6; D remains unclear. The germline V gene has CDR1 SGHVS and CDR2 FQNEAQ. Deletions cut 5 bases from V and 1 base from J, with 15 bases between. The CDR3 is 17 amino acids. Here the CDR3 reads CASSQEMGMSYNSPLHF. The CDR3 DNA reads as TGTGCCAGCAGCCAAGAGATGGGGATGTCCTATAATTCACCCCTCCACTTT.

This sequence joins TRBV4-1 and TRBJ1-1; tentatively, D is TRBD1 (6 bases). Trimming stripped 5 bases from V and 1 base from J, with 17 bases between. CDR1 and CDR2 from the germline V gene are MGHRA and YSYEKL. This CDR3 has 16 amino acids. CDR3 sequence: CASSKHREGGNTEAFF. The CDR3, as DNA: TGCGCCAGCAGCAAACACAGGGAGGGAGGGAACACTGAAGCTTTCTTT.

This sequence joins TRBV7-2 and TRBJ1-3; D gene ambiguous. Trimming took 3 bases from V and 4 from J, leaving 10 bases between them. Looked up from germline, CDR1 is SGHTA and CDR2 is FQGNSA. CDR3 length: 14 residues. CDR3 coding DNA: TGTGCCAGCAGCTTGAACCCCCTCGGAAACACCATATATTTT. Residues: CASSLNPLGNTIYF.

The chain joins TRBV9 to TRBJ2-1; TRBD1 might be the D (5 bases). V was trimmed by 6 bases and J by 5 bases, leaving 9 bases between them. This CDR3 has 12 amino acids. Germline V gives CDR1 SGDLS, CDR2 YYNGEE. CDR3 loop: CASKGANNEQFF. CDR3 coding DNA: TGTGCCAGCAAAGGGGCGAACAATGAGCAGTTCTTC.

This clone was recorded only once. The chain links TRBV7-9 to TRBJ2-5, with D perhaps given as TRBD1 or TRBD2 (5 bases each). CDR1 SEHNR and CDR2 FQNEAQ come from the germline V gene (reference sequence). V was shortened by 1 base and J by 5 bases, with 8 bases between the two germline ends. The CDR3 spans 13 residues. CDR3 residues: CASSLEGRETQYF. The CDR3 DNA follows: TGTGCCAGCAGCTTAGAGGGACGGGAGACCCAGTACTTC. Filled out from reference TRBV7-9 and TRBJ2-5, the complete variable domain reads DTGVSQNPRHKITKRGQNVTFRCDPISEHNRLYWYRQTLGQGPEFLTYFQNEAQLEKSRLLSDRFSAERPKGSFSTLEIQRTEQGDSAMYLCASSLEGRETQYFGPGTRLLVL.